Sequencing of this TCR beta chain was carried out in a study of blood T cell repertoires in COVID-19. Across the study: Acute-phase and convalescent COVID-19 samples originated in the United States, Italy and Spain. Sample material is recorded as cDNA or gDNA derived from T cells, B-cell-depleted T cells, or PBMCs.

Per the original methods: Reference gene primer amplification gave estimated nucleated cell counts. Data came from immunoSEQ multiplex PCR; TCRdb stores just in-frame clones and leaves some out. V, J and clone size derive from that table, while D and trimming were established from the DNA sequence. The sample consists of about 140,000 clones, approximately 85% of them appearing once. This CDR3 comprises 12 residues. CDR1 and CDR2 from the germline V gene are ENHRY and SYGVKD. V dropped 6 bases and J dropped 7; count of bases not matched to a gene: 5. This TCR came from a man between 50 and 59 years old with acute or convalescent COVID-19. This sequence joins TRBV10-3 and TRBJ1-2; 7 bases agree with TRBD1. Sequencing was performed on peripheral blood. The CDR3 sequence is CAIRDRVGGYTF. CDR3 DNA: TGTGCCATCAGAGACAGGGTCGGTGGCTACACCTTC.